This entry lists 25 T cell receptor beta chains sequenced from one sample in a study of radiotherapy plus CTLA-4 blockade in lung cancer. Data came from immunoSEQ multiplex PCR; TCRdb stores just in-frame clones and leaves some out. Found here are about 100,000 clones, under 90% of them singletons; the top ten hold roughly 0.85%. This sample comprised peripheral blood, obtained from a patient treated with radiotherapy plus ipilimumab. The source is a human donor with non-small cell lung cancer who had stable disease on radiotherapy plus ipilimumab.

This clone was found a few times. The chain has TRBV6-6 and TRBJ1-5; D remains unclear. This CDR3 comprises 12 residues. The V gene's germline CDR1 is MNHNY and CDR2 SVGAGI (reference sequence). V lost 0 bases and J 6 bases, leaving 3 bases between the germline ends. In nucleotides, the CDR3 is TGTGCCAGCAGTTACTCGTCTCAGCCCCAGCATTTT. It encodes CASSYSSQPQHF.

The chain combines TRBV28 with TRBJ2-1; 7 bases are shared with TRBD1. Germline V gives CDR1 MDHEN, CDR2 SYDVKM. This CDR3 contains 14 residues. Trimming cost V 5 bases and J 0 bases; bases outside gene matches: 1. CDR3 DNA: TGTGCCAGCAGTCCAGGGGGCTCCTACAATGAGCAGTTCTTC. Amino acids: CASSPGGSYNEQFF. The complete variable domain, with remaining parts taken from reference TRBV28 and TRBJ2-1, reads DVKVTQSSRYLVKRTGEKVFLECVQDMDHENMFWYRQDPGLGLRLIYFSYDVKMKEKGDIPEGYSVSREKKERFSLILESASTNQTSMYLCASSPGGSYNEQFFGPGTRLTVL.

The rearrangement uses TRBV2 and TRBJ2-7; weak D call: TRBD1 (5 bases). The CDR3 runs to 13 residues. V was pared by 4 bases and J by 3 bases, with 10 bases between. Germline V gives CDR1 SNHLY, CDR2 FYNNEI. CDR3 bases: TGTGCCAGCAGTGTGGTCAGGGACTACGAGCAGTACTTC. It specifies CASSVVRDYEQYF.

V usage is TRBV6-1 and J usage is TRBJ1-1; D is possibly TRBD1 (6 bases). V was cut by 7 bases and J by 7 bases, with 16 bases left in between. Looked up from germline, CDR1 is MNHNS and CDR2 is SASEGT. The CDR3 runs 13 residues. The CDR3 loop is CASKPTGRSEAFF. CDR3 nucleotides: TGTGCCAGCAAGCCTACAGGGAGGAGTGAAGCTTTCTTT.

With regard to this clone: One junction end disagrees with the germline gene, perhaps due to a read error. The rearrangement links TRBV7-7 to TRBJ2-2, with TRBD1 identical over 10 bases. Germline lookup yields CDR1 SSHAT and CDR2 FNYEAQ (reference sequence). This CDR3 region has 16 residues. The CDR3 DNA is TGTGCTAGCAGATTGACAGGGGGCATGGACACCGGGGAGCTGTTTTTT. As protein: CASRLTGGMDTGELFF.

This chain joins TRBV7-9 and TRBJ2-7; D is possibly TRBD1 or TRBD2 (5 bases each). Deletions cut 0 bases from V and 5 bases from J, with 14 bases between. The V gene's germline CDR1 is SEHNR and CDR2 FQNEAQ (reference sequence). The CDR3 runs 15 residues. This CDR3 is CASSLAGPGHDEQYF. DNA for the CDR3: TGTGCCAGCAGCTTAGCGGGACCCGGACACGACGAGCAGTACTTC.

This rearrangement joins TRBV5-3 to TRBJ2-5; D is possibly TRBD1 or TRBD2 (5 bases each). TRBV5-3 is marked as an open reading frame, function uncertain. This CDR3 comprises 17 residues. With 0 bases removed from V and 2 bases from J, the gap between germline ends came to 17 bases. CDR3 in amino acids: CARSLVLLVGVQETQYF. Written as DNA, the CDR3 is TGTGCCAGAAGCTTGGTCTTGCTTGTGGGGGTTCAAGAGACCCAGTACTTC.

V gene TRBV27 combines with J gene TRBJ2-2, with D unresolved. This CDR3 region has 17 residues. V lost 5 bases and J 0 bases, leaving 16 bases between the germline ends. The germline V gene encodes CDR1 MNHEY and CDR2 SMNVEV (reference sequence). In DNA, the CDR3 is TGTGCCAGCAGTCCCCGGCTGGGCAGGACGAACACCGGGGAGCTGTTTTTT. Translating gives CASSPRLGRTNTGELFF.

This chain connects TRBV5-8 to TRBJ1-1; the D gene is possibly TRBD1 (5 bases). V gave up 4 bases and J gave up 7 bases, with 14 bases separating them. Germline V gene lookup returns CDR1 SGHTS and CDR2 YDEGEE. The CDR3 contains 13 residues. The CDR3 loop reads CASSMSMGLEAFF. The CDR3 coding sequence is TGTGCCAGCAGCATGAGTATGGGACTTGAAGCTTTCTTT.

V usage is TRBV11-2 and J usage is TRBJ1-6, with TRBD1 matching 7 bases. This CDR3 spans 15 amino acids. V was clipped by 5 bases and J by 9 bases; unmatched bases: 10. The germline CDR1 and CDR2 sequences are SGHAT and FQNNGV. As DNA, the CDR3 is TGTGCCAGCAGCCACCGACAGGGTAAATTTTCACCCCTCCACTTT. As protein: CASSHRQGKFSPLHF.

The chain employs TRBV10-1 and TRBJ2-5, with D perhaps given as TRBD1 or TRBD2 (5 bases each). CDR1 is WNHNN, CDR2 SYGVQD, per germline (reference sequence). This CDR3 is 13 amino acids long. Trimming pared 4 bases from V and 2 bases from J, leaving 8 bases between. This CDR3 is CASSAGPQETQYF. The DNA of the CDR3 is TGCGCCAGCAGTGCGGGACCACAAGAGACCCAGTACTTC.

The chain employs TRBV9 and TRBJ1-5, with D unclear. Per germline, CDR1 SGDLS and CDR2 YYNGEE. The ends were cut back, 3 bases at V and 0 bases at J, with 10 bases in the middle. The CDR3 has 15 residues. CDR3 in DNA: TGTGCCAGCAGCGCTGAGGGCCTTAGCAATCAGCCCCAGCATTTT. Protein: CASSAEGLSNQPQHF.

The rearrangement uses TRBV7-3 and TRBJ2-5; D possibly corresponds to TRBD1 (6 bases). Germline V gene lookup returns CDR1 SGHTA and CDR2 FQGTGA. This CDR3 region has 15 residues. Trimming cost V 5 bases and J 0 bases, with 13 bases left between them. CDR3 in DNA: TGTGCCAGCAGCGAACAGGGCTCGTACCAAGAGACCCAGTACTTC. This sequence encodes CASSEQGSYQETQYF.

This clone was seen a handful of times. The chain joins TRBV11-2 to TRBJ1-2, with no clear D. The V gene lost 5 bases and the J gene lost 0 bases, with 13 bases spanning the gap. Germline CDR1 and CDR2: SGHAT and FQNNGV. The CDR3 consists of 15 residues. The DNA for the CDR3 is TGTGCCAGCAGCGCGGGGATTAAGGCTAACTATGGCTACACCTTC. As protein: CASSAGIKANYGYTF.

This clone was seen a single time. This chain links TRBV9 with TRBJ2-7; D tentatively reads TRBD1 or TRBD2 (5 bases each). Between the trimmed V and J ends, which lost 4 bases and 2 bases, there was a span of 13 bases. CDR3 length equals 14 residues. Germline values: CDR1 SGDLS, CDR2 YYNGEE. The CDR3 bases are TGTGCCAGCAGCAACCGGGACGGCCCCTACGAGCAGTACTTC. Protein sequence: CASSNRDGPYEQYF. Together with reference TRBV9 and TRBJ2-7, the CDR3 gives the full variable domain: DSGVTQTPKHLITATGQRVTLRCSPRSGDLSVYWYQQSLDQGLQFLIQYYNGEERAKGNILERFSAQQFPDLHSELNLSSLELGDSALYFCASSNRDGPYEQYFGPGTRLTVT.

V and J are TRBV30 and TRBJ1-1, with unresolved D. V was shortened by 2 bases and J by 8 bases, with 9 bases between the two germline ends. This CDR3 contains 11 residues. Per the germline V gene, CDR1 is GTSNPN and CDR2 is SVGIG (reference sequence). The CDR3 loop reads CAWSMGREAFF. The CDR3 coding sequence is TGTGCCTGGAGTATGGGCAGAGAAGCTTTCTTT.

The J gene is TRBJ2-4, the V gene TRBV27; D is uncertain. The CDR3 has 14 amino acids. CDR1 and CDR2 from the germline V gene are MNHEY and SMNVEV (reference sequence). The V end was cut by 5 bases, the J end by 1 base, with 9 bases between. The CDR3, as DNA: TGTGCCAGCAGTCCAAGGGTTGCCAAAAACATTCAGTACTTC. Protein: CASSPRVAKNIQYF.

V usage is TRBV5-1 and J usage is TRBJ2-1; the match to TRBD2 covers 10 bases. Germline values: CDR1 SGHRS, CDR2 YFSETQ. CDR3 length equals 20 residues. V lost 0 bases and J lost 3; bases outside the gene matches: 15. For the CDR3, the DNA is TGCGCCAGCAGCTTGGGTCTGAGGCTAGCGGGGGACTCCATCTACAATGAGCAGTTCTTC. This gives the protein CASSLGLRLAGDSIYNEQFF.

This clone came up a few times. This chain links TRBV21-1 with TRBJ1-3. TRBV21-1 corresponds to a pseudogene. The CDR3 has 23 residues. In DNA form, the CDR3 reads TGTGCCAGCAGCAAGACTCCCTGGAGGAGGGGAAAGACGCTGGGTCCTTCTGGAAACACCATATATTTT. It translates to CASSKTPWRRGKTLGPSGNTIYF.

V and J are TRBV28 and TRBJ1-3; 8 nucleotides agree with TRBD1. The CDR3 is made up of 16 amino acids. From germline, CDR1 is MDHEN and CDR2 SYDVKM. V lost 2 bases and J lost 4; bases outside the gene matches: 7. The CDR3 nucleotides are TGTGCCAGCAGTTTAAAGGGCAGGGGGCTAGGAAACACCATATATTTT. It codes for CASSLKGRGLGNTIYF. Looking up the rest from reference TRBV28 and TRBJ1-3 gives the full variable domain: DVKVTQSSRYLVKRTGEKVFLECVQDMDHENMFWYRQDPGLGLRLIYFSYDVKMKEKGDIPEGYSVSREKKERFSLILESASTNQTSMYLCASSLKGRGLGNTIYFGEGSWLTVV.

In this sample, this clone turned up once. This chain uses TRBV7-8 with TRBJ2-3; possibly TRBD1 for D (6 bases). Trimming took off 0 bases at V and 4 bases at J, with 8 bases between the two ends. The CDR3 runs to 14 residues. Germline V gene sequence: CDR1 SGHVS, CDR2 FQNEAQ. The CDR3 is CASSLAGAADTQYF. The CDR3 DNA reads TGTGCCAGCAGCTTAGCGGGGGCAGCAGATACGCAGTATTTT.

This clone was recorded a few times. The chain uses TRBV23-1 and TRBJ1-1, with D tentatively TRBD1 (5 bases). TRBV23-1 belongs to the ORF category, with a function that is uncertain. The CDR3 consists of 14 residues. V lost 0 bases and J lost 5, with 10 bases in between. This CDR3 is CASSQSSRVTEAFF. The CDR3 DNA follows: TGCGCCAGCAGTCAATCTTCCAGGGTAACTGAAGCTTTCTTT.

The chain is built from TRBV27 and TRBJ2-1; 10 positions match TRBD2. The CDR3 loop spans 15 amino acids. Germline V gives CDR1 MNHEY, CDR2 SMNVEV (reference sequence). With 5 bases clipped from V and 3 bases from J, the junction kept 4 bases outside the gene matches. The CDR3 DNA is TGTGCCAGCAGTCGAACTAGCGGGGACTACAATGAGCAGTTCTTC. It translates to CASSRTSGDYNEQFF.

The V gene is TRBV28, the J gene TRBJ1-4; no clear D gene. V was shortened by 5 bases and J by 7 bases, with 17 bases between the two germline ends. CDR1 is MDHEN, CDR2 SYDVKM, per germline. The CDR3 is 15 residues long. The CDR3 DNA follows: TGTGCCAGCAGTCCGACGACGGTGTTTAGTGAAAAACTGTTTTTT. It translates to CASSPTTVFSEKLFF.

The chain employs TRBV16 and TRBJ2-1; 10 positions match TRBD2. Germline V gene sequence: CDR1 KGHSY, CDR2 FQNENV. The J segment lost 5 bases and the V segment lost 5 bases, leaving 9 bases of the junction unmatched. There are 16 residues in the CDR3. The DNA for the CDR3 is TGTGCCAGCAGCGCTCGCGTAGCGGGAGGCGACAATGAGCAGTTCTTC. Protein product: CASSARVAGGDNEQFF. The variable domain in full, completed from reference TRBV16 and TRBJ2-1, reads GEEVAQTPKHLVRGEGQKAKLYCAPIKGHSYVFWYQQVLKNEFKFLISFQNENVFDETGMPKERFSAKCLPNSPCSLEIQATKLEDSAVYFCASSARVAGGDNEQFFGPGTRLTVL.